The sequence of this TCR beta chain was determined in a study of blood T cell repertoires in COVID-19. Study-wide context: Samples representing acute and convalescent COVID-19 were sourced from the United States, Italy and Spain.

Using immunoSEQ multiplex PCR, the repertoire was profiled, and TCRdb retains in-frame clones only, with some absent. The table shows 100,000 to 150,000 clones, with around 85% occurring only once. The clonotype was recovered from a woman at least 80 years old with acute or convalescent COVID-19. Sequenced material: peripheral blood.

CDR3 residues: CASSYSKTGWSTEAFF. The CDR3 DNA reads as TGTGCCAGCAGTTACTCGAAGACAGGGTGGAGCACTGAAGCTTTCTTT. The V and J genes are TRBV6-5 and TRBJ1-1; 7 nucleotides line up with TRBD1. The germline V gene has CDR1 MNHEY and CDR2 SVGAGI. The CDR3 loop spans 16 amino acids. Trimming cost V 0 bases and J 4 bases; bases outside gene matches: 8.